The subject of this entry is one T cell receptor beta chain. The data are from a study of blood T cell repertoires in COVID-19. Study information: In each case, the material was cDNA or gDNA derived from T cells, B-cell-depleted T cells, or PBMCs.

Assay used: immunoSEQ multiplex PCR; TCRdb lists only in-frame clones, some missing. Of 200,000 to 250,000 clones listed, around 90% are singletons. This CDR3 contains 16 residues. V lost 1 base to trimming and J lost 0 bases; unmatched junction nucleotides: 2. From germline, CDR1 is LGHNA and CDR2 YSLEER. Sequencing used peripheral blood. This chain uses TRBV4-3 with TRBJ2-3, with 9 positions matching TRBD2. The clonotype originates from a woman aged 18-29 years who had recovered from COVID-19. CDR3: CASSQGLAGSTDTQYF. CDR3 DNA: TGCGCCAGCAGCCAAGGCCTAGCGGGAAGCACAGATACGCAGTATTTT.